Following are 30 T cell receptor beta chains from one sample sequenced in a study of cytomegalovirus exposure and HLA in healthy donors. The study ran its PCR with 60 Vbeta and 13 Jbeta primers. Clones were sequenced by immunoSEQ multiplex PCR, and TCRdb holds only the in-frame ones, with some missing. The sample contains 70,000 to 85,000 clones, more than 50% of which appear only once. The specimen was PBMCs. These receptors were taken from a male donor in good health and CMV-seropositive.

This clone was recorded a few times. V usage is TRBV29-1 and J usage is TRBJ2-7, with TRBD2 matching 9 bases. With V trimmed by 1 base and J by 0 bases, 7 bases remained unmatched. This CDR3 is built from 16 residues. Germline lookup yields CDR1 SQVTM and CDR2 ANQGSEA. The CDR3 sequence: CSVEGGRAGGSYEQYF. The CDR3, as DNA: TGCAGCGTTGAAGGGGGCCGAGCGGGGGGCTCCTACGAGCAGTACTTC.

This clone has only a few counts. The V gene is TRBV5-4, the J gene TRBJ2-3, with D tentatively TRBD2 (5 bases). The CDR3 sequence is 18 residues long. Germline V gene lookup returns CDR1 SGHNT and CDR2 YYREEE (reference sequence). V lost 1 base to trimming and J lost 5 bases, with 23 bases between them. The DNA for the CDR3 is TGTGCCAGCAGCTTGTACCGATACGAGCGGAGTGGGAAAGATACGCAGTATTTT. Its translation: CASSLYRYERSGKDTQYF.

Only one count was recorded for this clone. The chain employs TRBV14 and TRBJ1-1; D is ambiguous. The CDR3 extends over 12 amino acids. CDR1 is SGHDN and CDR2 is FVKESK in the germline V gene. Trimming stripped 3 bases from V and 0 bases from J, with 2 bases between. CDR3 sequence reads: CASSHMNTEAFF. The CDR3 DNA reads TGTGCCAGCAGCCACATGAACACTGAAGCTTTCTTT. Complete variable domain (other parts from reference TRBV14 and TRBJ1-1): EAGVTQFPSHSVIEKGQTVTLRCDPISGHDNLYWYRRVMGKEIKFLLHFVKESKQDESGMPNNRFLAERTGGTYSTLKVQPAELEDSGVYFCASSHMNTEAFFGQGTRLTVV.

The chain's CDR3 is CASSPVWDSFEQYF. The CDR3 nucleotides are TGTGCCAGCAGCCCCGTGTGGGACAGCTTCGAGCAGTACTTC. The chain employs TRBV7-2 and TRBJ2-7, with TRBD1 matching 7 bases. V lost 5 bases to trimming and J lost 6 bases; unmatched junction nucleotides: 10. The CDR3 extends over 14 amino acids. Germline V gene lookup returns CDR1 SGHTA and CDR2 FQGNSA.

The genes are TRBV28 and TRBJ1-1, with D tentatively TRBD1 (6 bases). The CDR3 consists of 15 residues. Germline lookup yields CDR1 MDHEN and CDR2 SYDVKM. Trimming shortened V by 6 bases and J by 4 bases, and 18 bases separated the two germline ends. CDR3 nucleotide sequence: TGTGCCAGCAGCGCGCCATACAGGGAGGGCACTGAAGCTTTCTTT. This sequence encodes CASSAPYREGTEAFF. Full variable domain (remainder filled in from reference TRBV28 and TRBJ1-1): DVKVTQSSRYLVKRTGEKVFLECVQDMDHENMFWYRQDPGLGLRLIYFSYDVKMKEKGDIPEGYSVSREKKERFSLILESASTNQTSMYLCASSAPYREGTEAFFGQGTRLTVV.

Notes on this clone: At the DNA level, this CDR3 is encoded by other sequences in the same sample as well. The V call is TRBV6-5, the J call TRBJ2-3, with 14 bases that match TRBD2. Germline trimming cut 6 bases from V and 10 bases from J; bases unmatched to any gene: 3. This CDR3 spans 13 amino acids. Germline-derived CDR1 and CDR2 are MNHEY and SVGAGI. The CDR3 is CASSLGLAGAQYF. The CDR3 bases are TGTGCCAGCAGCTTGGGACTAGCGGGGGCGCAGTATTTT.

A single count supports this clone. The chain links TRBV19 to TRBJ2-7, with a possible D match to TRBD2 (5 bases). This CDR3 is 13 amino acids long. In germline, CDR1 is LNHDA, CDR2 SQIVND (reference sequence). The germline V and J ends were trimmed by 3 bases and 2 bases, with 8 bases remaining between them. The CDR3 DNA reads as TGTGCCAGTAGTATCTCGGGAACCTACGAGCAGTACTTC. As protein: CASSISGTYEQYF.

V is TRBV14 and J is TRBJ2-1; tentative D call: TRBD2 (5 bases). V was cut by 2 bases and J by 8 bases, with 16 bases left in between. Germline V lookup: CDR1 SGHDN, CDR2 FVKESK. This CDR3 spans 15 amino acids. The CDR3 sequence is CASSQRGGPLDEQFF. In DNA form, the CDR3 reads TGTGCCAGCAGCCAACGGGGTGGACCCTTGGATGAGCAGTTCTTC.

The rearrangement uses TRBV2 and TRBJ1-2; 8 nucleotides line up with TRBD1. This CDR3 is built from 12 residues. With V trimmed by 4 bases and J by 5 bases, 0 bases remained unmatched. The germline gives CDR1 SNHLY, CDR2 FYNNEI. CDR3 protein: CASSGTGYGYTF. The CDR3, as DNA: TGTGCCAGCAGTGGGACAGGGTATGGCTACACCTTC.

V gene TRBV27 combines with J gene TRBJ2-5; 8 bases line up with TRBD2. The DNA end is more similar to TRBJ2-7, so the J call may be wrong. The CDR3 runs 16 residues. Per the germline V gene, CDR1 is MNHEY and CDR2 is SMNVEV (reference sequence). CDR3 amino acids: CASSLYSGGRTYEQYF. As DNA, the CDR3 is TGTGCCAGCAGTTTATACTCGGGGGGGAGGACCTACGAGCAGTACTTC.

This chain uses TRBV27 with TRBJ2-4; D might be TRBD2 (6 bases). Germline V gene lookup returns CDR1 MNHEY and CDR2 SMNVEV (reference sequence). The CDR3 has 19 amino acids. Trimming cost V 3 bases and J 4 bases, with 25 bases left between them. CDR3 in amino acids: CASSFRRGTLGVVKNIQYF. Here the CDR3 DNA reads TGTGCCAGCAGTTTCAGGAGGGGAACACTGGGTGTTGTGAAAAACATTCAGTACTTC.

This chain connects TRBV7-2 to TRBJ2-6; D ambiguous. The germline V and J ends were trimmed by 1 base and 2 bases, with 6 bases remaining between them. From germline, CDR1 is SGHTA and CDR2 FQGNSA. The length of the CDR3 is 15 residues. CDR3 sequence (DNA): TGTGCCAGCAGCTTAGTGGCTGCTGGGGCCAACGTCCTGACTTTC. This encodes CASSLVAAGANVLTF.

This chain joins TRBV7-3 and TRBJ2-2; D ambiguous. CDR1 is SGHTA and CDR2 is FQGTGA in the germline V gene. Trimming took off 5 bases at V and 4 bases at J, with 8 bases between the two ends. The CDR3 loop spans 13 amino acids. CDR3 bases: TGTGCCAGCAGCCCTAATCCCACCGGGGAGCTGTTTTTT. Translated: CASSPNPTGELFF.

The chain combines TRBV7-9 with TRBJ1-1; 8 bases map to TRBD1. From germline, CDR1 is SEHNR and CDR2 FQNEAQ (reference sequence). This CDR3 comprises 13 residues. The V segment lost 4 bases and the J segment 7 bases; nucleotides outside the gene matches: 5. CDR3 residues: CASSSWTGREAFF. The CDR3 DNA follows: TGTGCCAGCAGCTCGTGGACAGGGCGTGAAGCTTTCTTT.

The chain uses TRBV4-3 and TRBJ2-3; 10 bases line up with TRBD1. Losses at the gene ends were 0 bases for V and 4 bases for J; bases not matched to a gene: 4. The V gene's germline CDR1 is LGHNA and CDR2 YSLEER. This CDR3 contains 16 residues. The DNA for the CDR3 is TGCGCCAGCAGCCAAGATACCGGACAGGGGGCAGATACGCAGTATTTT. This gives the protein CASSQDTGQGADTQYF.

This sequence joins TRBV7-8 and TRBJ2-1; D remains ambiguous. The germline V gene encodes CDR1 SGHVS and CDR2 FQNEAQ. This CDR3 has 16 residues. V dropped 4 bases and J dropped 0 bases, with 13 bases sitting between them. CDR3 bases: TGTGCCAGCAGCTCCCGAGGCAGTTTCTCCTACAATGAGCAGTTCTTC. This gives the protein CASSSRGSFSYNEQFF.

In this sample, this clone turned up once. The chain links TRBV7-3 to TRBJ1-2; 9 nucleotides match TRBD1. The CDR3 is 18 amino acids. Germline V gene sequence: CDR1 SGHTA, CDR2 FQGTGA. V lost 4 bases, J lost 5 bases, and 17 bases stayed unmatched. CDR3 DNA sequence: TGTGCCAGCAGCTCACTCGCAAAACAGGGGGCCAACCTATATGGCTACACCTTC. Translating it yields CASSSLAKQGANLYGYTF.

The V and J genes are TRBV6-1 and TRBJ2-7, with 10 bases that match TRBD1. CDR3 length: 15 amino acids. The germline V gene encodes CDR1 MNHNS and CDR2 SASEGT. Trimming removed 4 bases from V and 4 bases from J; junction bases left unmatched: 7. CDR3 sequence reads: CASSGSPGQGYEQYF. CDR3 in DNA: TGTGCCAGCAGTGGCTCGCCGGGACAGGGGTACGAGCAGTACTTC.

The CDR3 sequence: CASSPTASSYNEQFF. DNA of the CDR3: TGCGCCAGCAGCCCTACAGCAAGCTCCTACAATGAGCAGTTCTTC. This sequence joins TRBV5-1 and TRBJ2-1, with no clear D. V dropped 4 bases and J dropped 0 bases, with 11 bases sitting between them. Germline assignment: CDR1 SGHRS and CDR2 YFSETQ. This CDR3 spans 15 amino acids.

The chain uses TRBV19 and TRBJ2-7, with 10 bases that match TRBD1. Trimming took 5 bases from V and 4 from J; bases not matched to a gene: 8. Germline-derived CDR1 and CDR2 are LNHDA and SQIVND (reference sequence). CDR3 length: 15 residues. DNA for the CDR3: TGTGCCAGTAGTCCCCCCCCGGGACAGGGGTACGAGCAGTACTTC. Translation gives CASSPPPGQGYEQYF. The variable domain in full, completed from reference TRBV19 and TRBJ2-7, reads DGGITQSPKYLFRKEGQNVTLSCEQNLNHDAMYWYRQDPGQGLRLIYYSQIVNDFQKGDIAEGYSVSREKKESFPLTVTSAQKNPTAFYLCASSPPPGQGYEQYFGPGTRLTVT.

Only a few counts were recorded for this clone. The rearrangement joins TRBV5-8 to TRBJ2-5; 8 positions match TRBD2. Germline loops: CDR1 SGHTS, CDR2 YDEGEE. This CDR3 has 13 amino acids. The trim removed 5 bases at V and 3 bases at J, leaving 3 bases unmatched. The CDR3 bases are TGTGCCAGCAGGGGAGCGGGAGAAGAGACCCAGTACTTC. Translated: CASRGAGEETQYF.

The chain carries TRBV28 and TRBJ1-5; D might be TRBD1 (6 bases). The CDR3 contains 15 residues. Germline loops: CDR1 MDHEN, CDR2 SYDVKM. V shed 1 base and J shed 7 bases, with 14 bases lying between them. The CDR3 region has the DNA TGTGCCAGCAGTTTATCTCACAGGGTAGTACAGCCCCAGCATTTT. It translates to CASSLSHRVVQPQHF.

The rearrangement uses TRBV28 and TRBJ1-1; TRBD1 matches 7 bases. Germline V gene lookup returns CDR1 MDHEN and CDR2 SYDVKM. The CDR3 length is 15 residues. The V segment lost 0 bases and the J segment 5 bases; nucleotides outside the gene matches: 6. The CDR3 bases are TGTGCCAGCAGTTTATGGAAGGCAGGGGGGACTGAAGCTTTCTTT. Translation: CASSLWKAGGTEAFF.

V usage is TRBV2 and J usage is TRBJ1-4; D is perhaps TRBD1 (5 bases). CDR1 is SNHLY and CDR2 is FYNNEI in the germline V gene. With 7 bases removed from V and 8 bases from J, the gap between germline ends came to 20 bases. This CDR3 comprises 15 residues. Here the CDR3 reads CASMPDSHELEKLFF. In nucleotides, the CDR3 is TGTGCCAGCATGCCCGACAGCCACGAATTGGAAAAACTGTTTTTT.

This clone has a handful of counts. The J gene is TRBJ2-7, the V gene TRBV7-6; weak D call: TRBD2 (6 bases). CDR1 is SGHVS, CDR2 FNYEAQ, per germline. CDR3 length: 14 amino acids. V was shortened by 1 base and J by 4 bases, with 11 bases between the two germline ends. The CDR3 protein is CASSLEAAGYEQYF. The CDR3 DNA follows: TGTGCCAGCAGCTTAGAGGCCGCGGGGTACGAGCAGTACTTC.

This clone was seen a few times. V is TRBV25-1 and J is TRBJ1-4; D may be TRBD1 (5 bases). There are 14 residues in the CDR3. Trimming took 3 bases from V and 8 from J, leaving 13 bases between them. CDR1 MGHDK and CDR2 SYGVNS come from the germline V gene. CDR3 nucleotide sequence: TGTGCCAGCAGTGAGTCCAGGGCTGGGGAAAAACTGTTTTTT. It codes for CASSESRAGEKLFF.

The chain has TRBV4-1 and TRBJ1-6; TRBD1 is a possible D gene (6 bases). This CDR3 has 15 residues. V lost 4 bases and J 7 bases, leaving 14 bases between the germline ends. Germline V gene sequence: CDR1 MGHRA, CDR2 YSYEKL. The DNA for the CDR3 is TGCGCCAGCAGCCTCGGGGACAAAGGAAATTCACCCCTCCACTTT. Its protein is CASSLGDKGNSPLHF.

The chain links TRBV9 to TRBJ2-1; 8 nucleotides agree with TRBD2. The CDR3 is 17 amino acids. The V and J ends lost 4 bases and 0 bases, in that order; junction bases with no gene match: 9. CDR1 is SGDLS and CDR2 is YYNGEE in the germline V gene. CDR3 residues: CASSRVASGSSYNEQFF. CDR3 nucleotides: TGTGCCAGCAGCCGAGTAGCAAGCGGGAGCTCCTACAATGAGCAGTTCTTC.

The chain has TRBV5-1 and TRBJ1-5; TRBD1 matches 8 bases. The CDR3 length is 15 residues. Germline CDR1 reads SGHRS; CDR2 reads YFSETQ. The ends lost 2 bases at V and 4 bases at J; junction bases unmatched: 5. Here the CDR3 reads CASSLSGTGNQPQHF. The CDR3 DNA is TGCGCCAGCAGCTTATCCGGGACAGGAAATCAGCCCCAGCATTTT.

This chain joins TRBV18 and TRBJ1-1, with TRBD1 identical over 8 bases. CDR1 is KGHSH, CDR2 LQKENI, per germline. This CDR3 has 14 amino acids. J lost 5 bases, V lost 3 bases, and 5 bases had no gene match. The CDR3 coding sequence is TGTGCCAGCTCACCCGGACAGGGAGGAACTGAAGCTTTCTTT. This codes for CASSPGQGGTEAFF.